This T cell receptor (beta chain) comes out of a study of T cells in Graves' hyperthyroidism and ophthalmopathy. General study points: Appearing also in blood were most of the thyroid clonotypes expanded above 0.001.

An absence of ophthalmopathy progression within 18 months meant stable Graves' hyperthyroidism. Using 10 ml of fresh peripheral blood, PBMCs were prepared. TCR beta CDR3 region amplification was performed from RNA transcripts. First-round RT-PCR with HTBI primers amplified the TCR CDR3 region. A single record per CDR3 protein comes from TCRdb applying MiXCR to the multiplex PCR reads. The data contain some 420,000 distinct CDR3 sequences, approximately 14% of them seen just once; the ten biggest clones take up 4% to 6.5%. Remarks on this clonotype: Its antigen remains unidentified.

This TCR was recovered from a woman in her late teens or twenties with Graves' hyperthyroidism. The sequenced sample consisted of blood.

The chain's CDR3 is CASSLVSTSGRWADTQYF. The CDR3 region has the DNA TGTGCCAGCAGCTTAGTCTCGACTAGCGGGAGGTGGGCAGATACGCAGTATTTT. This chain connects TRBV7-2 to TRBJ2-3; 13 positions match TRBD2. This CDR3 spans 18 amino acids. Germline V lookup: CDR1 SGHTA, CDR2 FQGNSA. Losses at the gene ends were 1 base for V and 4 bases for J; bases not matched to a gene: 8.